This entry describes one TCR beta chain. This entry comes from a study of PD-1 blockade in classical Hodgkin lymphoma. Trimming took off 4 bases at V and 7 bases at J, with 11 bases between the two ends. Germline CDR1 and CDR2: MNHEY and SVGAGI. The CDR3 consists of 13 residues. As to time point: cycle 4 day 1 (C4D1), after about 6 weeks of nivolumab. Each patient experienced a relapse that followed autologous stem cell transplantation, and brentuximab vedotin exposure varied. Assay used: immunoSEQ multiplex PCR; TCRdb lists only in-frame clones, some missing. Among under 40,000 clones listed, 70% to 85% were seen once.

Sample: peripheral blood mononuclear cells (PBMCs), taken before the fourth cycle of nivolumab. The clonotype was recovered from a human donor with classical Hodgkin lymphoma. The chain is built from TRBV6-5 and TRBJ2-1; no clear D gene. DNA of the CDR3: TGTGCCAGCAGTTCTATTAATTGGAATGAGCAGTTCTTC. It specifies CASSSINWNEQFF.